The 10 T cell receptor beta chains reported below all come from one sample, sequenced in a study of T cells in Graves' hyperthyroidism and ophthalmopathy (dated by TCRdb to about 2019). Library generation was performed with multiplex PCR. Sequencing instrument: Illumina HiSeq 2000. TCR beta CDR3 regions were amplified from RNA transcripts. The TCR CDR3 was subjected to a first round of RT-PCR using the HTBI primer set and the Qiagen OneStep RT-PCR kit. In TCRdb, the public reads were trimmed at Q25 with fastp and aligned with MiXCR, with productive beta chains retained. CDR3 protein duplicates are merged, each entry listing the most common genes and DNA. In this sample the table shows 480,000 or so distinct CDR3 sequences, 13% to 15% of which occur a single time. The ten largest clonotypes hold around 17% of the sample. Sequencing was performed on blood. The source of these receptors is a young woman with Graves' hyperthyroidism.

This clonotype was seen at least ten times. The chain combines TRBV2 with TRBJ2-3; D is possibly TRBD1 (5 bases). The CDR3 runs 15 residues. From germline, CDR1 is SNHLY and CDR2 FYNNEI. Trimming took off 4 bases at V and 5 bases at J, with 16 bases between the two ends. Written as DNA, the CDR3 is TGTGCCAGCAGTGTCCAGGGAAGCATGGTAGATACGCAGTATTTT. It translates to CASSVQGSMVDTQYF.

This clonotype was seen many times. The chain is built from TRBV29-1 and TRBJ1-1; 7 positions match TRBD1. Germline CDR1 SQVTM, CDR2 ANQGSEA. J lost 0 bases, V lost 7 bases, and 8 bases had no gene match. The CDR3 is 14 residues long. The CDR3 is CSAWTGGMNTEAFF. CDR3 DNA sequence: TGCAGCGCCTGGACAGGCGGGATGAACACTGAAGCTTTCTTT.

This chain connects TRBV27 to TRBJ1-4; D call uncertain. This CDR3 contains 19 residues. The germline CDR1 and CDR2 sequences are MNHEY and SMNVEV (reference sequence). V lost 5 bases and J lost 6, with 28 bases in between. CDR3 residues: CASSVTIRRWHYTHEKLFF. The CDR3 DNA is TGTGCCAGCAGTGTTACGATCCGGAGGTGGCATTACACCCATGAAAAACTGTTTTTT.

The chain has TRBV14 and TRBJ1-3; TRBD1 agrees at 7 bases. Germline CDR1 reads SGHDN; CDR2 reads FVKESK. This CDR3 is 17 amino acids long. The J segment lost 2 bases and the V segment lost 1 base, leaving 8 bases of the junction unmatched. In DNA form, the CDR3 reads TGTGCCAGCAGCCAAGGACAGGGTTCGACGGCTGGAAACACCATATATTTT. Translation: CASSQGQGSTAGNTIYF.

The sample holds many counts of this clonotype. The chain recombines TRBV14 with TRBJ1-1; the D gene is possibly TRBD1 (5 bases). The CDR3 contains 14 residues. Per germline, CDR1 SGHDN and CDR2 FVKESK. Trimming cost V 5 bases and J 2 bases, with 12 bases left between them. CDR3 DNA sequence: TGTGCCAGCAGCATGGGGCCAGGAAACACTGAAGCTTTCTTT. Translated, it gives CASSMGPGNTEAFF.

The genes are TRBV5-1 and TRBJ2-7; a possible D gene is TRBD2 (6 bases). The CDR3 contains 15 residues. The V end lost 1 base, the J end lost 4 bases, and 15 bases lay between the germline ends. The germline V gene has CDR1 SGHRS and CDR2 YFSETQ. The CDR3 spells CASSLTPGLEYEQYF. Here the CDR3 DNA reads TGCGCCAGCAGCTTGACCCCGGGACTTGAGTACGAGCAGTACTTC.

CDR3 sequence reads: CAISPGPPTVQYF. In DNA form, the CDR3 reads TGTGCCATCAGTCCGGGACCTCCTACGGTGCAGTACTTC. This chain joins TRBV10-3 and TRBJ2-7; possibly TRBD1 or TRBD2 for D (5 bases each). Germline V gene sequence: CDR1 ENHRY, CDR2 SYGVKD. Between the trimmed V and J ends, which lost 5 bases and 9 bases, there was a span of 17 bases. This CDR3 has 13 residues.

This clonotype was found many times. This rearrangement joins TRBV6-1 to TRBJ1-1, with TRBD1 as a possible D gene (5 bases). This CDR3 contains 12 residues. From germline, CDR1 is MNHNS and CDR2 SASEGT. Trimming left V 6 bases short and J 10 bases short, with 15 bases between. This CDR3 is CASRPPGFGAFF. CDR3 sequence (DNA): TGTGCCAGCAGACCCCCAGGGTTTGGAGCTTTCTTT.

The chain is built from TRBV20-1 and TRBJ2-3; D unclear. Germline CDR1 DFQATT, CDR2 SNEGSKA (reference sequence). The CDR3 length is 13 residues. Trimming removed 3 bases at V and 6 bases at J, with 13 bases between. The CDR3 spells CSASVRPEDTQYF. The CDR3 bases are TGCAGTGCTAGTGTCCGGCCAGAGGATACGCAGTATTTT.

This clonotype was observed a handful of times. The chain joins TRBV14 to TRBJ2-5; TRBD2 matches at 12 bases. V gave up 1 base and J gave up 4 bases; unmatched junction bases: 7. This CDR3 is built from 17 residues. Germline V gene lookup returns CDR1 SGHDN and CDR2 FVKESK. The CDR3 spells CASSQGLAGVMAETQYF. CDR3 coding DNA: TGTGCCAGCAGCCAAGGACTAGCGGGAGTTATGGCAGAGACCCAGTACTTC.